Following are 15 T cell receptor beta chains from one sample sequenced in a study of OX40 agonist ivuxolimab in advanced cancers. Measured with immunoSEQ multiplex PCR; TCRdb has only the in-frame clones, and not every one. The table includes over 75,000 clones, 91% detected once. Source: CD4+ or CD8+ T cells sorted from blood, taken in a trial of the OX40 agonist ivuxolimab. The origin of the receptors is an adult with an advanced solid tumor such as melanoma, head and neck, liver or kidney cancer.

This clone has a single count. V is TRBV7-2 and J is TRBJ2-1; 7 bases match TRBD2. With V trimmed by 5 bases and J by 7 bases, 17 bases remained unmatched. Germline CDR1 is SGHTA and CDR2 is FQGNSA. The CDR3 runs to 17 residues. In nucleotides, the CDR3 is TGTGCCAGCAGCCAAGGATTACTCGCGGGAGCCGGGAATGAGCAGTTCTTC. It translates to CASSQGLLAGAGNEQFF.

The gene calls are TRBV4-1 and TRBJ1-4, with a possible D match to TRBD1 (6 bases). The V and J ends lost 4 bases and 7 bases respectively, with 13 bases between them. The CDR3 sequence is 14 residues long. Germline V lookup: CDR1 MGHRA, CDR2 YSYEKL. This chain's CDR3 is CASSPNPRGEKLFF. The DNA for the CDR3 is TGCGCCAGCAGCCCCAACCCCAGGGGTGAAAAACTGTTTTTT.

The genes are TRBV5-1 and TRBJ2-3; maybe TRBD1 (6 bases). This CDR3 is 14 amino acids long. With 2 bases removed from V and 4 bases from J, the gap between germline ends came to 11 bases. Germline CDR1 is SGHRS and CDR2 is YFSETQ. The CDR3 nucleotides are TGCGCCAGCAGCTTCCCGGACAGTGCAGATACGCAGTATTTT. It translates to CASSFPDSADTQYF.

The chain links TRBV11-1 to TRBJ2-3; D might be TRBD2 (6 bases). Trimming removed 6 bases from V and 10 bases from J, with 17 bases in between. Germline-derived CDR1 and CDR2 are SGHAT and FQDESV (reference sequence). The CDR3 spans 13 residues. CDR3: CASRDLMAGSQYF. The CDR3 DNA sequence: TGTGCCAGCAGGGACCTAATGGCGGGATCGCAGTATTTT.

The sample holds a few counts of this clone. The V and J genes are TRBV15 and TRBJ2-7; D is possibly TRBD1 (5 bases). V was clipped by 2 bases and J by 6 bases, with 14 bases between them. The CDR3 length is 14 residues. The germline CDR1 and CDR2 sequences are LNHNV and YYDKDF (reference sequence). The chain's CDR3 is CATSRTTDPSEQYF. DNA of the CDR3: TGTGCCACCAGCAGAACGACAGATCCCTCCGAGCAGTACTTC.

This clone is a singleton in its sample. The chain recombines TRBV15 with TRBJ2-7, with D uncertain. The germline V gene encodes CDR1 LNHNV and CDR2 YYDKDF (reference sequence). V gave up 0 bases and J gave up 3 bases, with 30 bases separating them. The CDR3 has 21 amino acids. This CDR3 is CATSRDSLDPLGSTVFYEQYF. DNA for the CDR3: TGTGCCACCAGCAGAGATTCCCTGGATCCATTGGGGTCAACGGTTTTCTACGAGCAGTACTTC.

The chain combines TRBV27 with TRBJ2-1; D may match TRBD1 or TRBD2 (5 bases each). V was clipped by 3 bases and J by 10 bases, with 13 bases between them. The CDR3 length is 13 residues. Germline CDR1 reads MNHEY; CDR2 reads SMNVEV (reference sequence). The CDR3 bases are TGTGCCAGCAGTTTCGGGGACGCATGGGAGCAGTTCTTC. The encoded protein is CASSFGDAWEQFF.

V gene TRBV9 combines with J gene TRBJ1-5, with 7 positions matching TRBD1. In germline, CDR1 is SGDLS, CDR2 YYNGEE. Unmatched junction bases numbered 4, after V lost 0 bases and J lost 7 bases. CDR3 length: 14 residues. As DNA, the CDR3 is TGTGCCAGCAGCGTAGGACAGGGCGGGCAGCCCCAGCATTTT. It encodes CASSVGQGGQPQHF.

This chain joins TRBV9 and TRBJ2-3; 7 bases line up with TRBD1. Germline loops: CDR1 SGDLS, CDR2 YYNGEE. With 4 bases clipped from V and 0 bases from J, the junction kept 8 bases outside the gene matches. This CDR3 has 16 amino acids. The DNA for the CDR3 is TGTGCCAGCAGCCCCTGGACAGGTCCGAGCACAGATACGCAGTATTTT. It encodes CASSPWTGPSTDTQYF.

The chain is built from TRBV6-5 and TRBJ1-6, with D perhaps matching TRBD1 (6 bases). Germline values: CDR1 MNHEY, CDR2 SVGAGI. Trimming removed 6 bases from V and 9 bases from J, with 15 bases in between. The CDR3 runs 14 residues. The CDR3 is CASSSDRFGSPLHF. The CDR3 DNA is TGTGCCAGCAGCTCCGACAGGTTCGGTTCACCCCTCCACTTT.

V gene TRBV6-5 combines with J gene TRBJ1-1; the match to TRBD1 covers 9 bases. The CDR3 spans 15 residues. Germline lookup yields CDR1 MNHEY and CDR2 SVGAGI. With 5 bases clipped from V and 8 bases from J, the junction kept 12 bases outside the gene matches. This CDR3 is CASSTWTGEPGEAFF. The CDR3 nucleotides read TGTGCCAGCAGTACCTGGACAGGGGAGCCTGGGGAAGCTTTCTTT.

This chain connects TRBV19 to TRBJ1-5; unclear D gene. Germline-derived CDR1 and CDR2 are LNHDA and SQIVND (reference sequence). V dropped 5 bases and J dropped 2 bases, with 13 bases sitting between them. The CDR3 spans 15 residues. The CDR3 DNA follows: TGTGCCAGTAGTGACCGGCATCACGGCAATCAGCCCCAGCATTTT. The encoded protein is CASSDRHHGNQPQHF.

The rearrangement joins TRBV29-1 to TRBJ2-7; 8 nucleotides agree with TRBD2. Germline V lookup: CDR1 SQVTM, CDR2 ANQGSEA. There are 12 residues in the CDR3. J gave up 2 bases and V 7 bases, and 4 bases lay outside the gene matches. CDR3 nucleotide sequence: TGCAGCGCCCGGGGGGGGACCTACGAGCAGTACTTC. This sequence encodes CSARGGTYEQYF.

The V and J genes are TRBV28 and TRBJ1-1; 12 nucleotides match TRBD1. V trimming: 6 bases; J trimming: 7 bases; junction bases outside the gene matches: 6. CDR3 length: 14 amino acids. CDR1 and CDR2 (germline): MDHEN, SYDVKM. CDR3 protein: CASSRDRGRVEAFF. The CDR3 bases are TGTGCCAGCAGCCGGGACAGGGGGCGAGTTGAAGCTTTCTTT.

This chain connects TRBV27 to TRBJ1-4, with unresolved D. CDR3 length: 15 amino acids. Trimming left V 5 bases short and J 4 bases short, with 14 bases between. CDR1 is MNHEY, CDR2 SMNVEV, per germline (reference sequence). CDR3: CASSLRGGFNEKLFF. The CDR3 DNA follows: TGTGCCAGCAGTCTACGGGGAGGGTTTAATGAAAAACTGTTTTTT.